Listed below are T cell receptor beta chains from one sample, sequenced in a study of T cells after yellow fever vaccination. In TCRdb, the 5' RACE reads were re-called with MiXCR into one record per CDR3 protein. The sample holds approximately 250,000 distinct CDR3 sequences, approximately 3.6% seen once. Sequences were derived from PBMCs, sampled 15 days after the yellow fever booster vaccination. All receptors derive from a man aged 18 to 30 who received the YFV17D yellow fever vaccine. Each CDR3 is given with its conserved first and last residue. A D gene is named only where the DNA matches it firmly. Clone size is given for some rows only: seen once, a few or many times, or a class if the clone is expanded.

size,J,V,D,DNA,CDR3
many,TRBJ1-1,TRBV12-3/TRBV12-4,NA,TGTGCCAGCAGTTCGTCGGGGGGGAACACTGAAGCTTTCTTT,CASSSSGGNTEAFF
NA,TRBJ2-3,TRBV7-2,NA,TGTGCCAGCAGCGCACGACAGTTTCCTGATACGCAGTATTTT,CASSARQFPDTQYF
many,TRBJ1-1,TRBV29-1,NA,TGCAGCGTTGGGACACTCTTGAACACTGAAGCTTTCTTT,CSVGTLLNTEAFF
NA,TRBJ2-3,TRBV4-3,TRBD1,TGCGCCAGCAGCCAAGATATACCGACAGGGGTTCGTAGAGATACGCAGTATTTT,CASSQDIPTGVRRDTQYF
few,TRBJ1-6,TRBV5-1,TRBD1,TGCGCCAGCAGCTTGCTTACGACAGGGGGCATTTCACCCCTCCACTTT,CASSLLTTGGISPLHF
many,TRBJ2-1,TRBV7-2,NA,TGTGCCAGCAGCCCAGAGGGCCAATACAATGAGCAGTTCTTC,CASSPEGQYNEQFF
many,TRBJ2-5,TRBV18,NA,TGTGCCAGCTCACCAAAAGGGCTGGAGACCCAGTACTTC,CASSPKGLETQYF
many,TRBJ1-2,TRBV5-6,NA,TGTGCCAGCAGCTCGGAAGTCCGCTACACCTTC,CASSSEVRYTF
many,TRBJ1-5,TRBV18,NA,TGTGCCAGCTCAACGCAGGGTTCCAATCAGCCCCAGCATTTT,CASSTQGSNQPQHF
many,TRBJ1-3,TRBV6-5,NA,TGTGCCAGCAGTTACTCGACTTGGGGGAGAAACACCATATATTTT,CASSYSTWGRNTIYF
many,TRBJ2-3,TRBV7-2,TRBD2,TGTGCCAGCAGTTCTGGGGGGGGCACAGATACGCAGTATTTT,CASSSGGGTDTQYF
many,TRBJ2-5,TRBV10-3,NA,TGTGCCATCAGTCGACAGGACGGAATAGAAGAGACCCAGTACTTC,CAISRQDGIEETQYF
many,TRBJ2-1,TRBV6-6,TRBD2,TGTGCCATTGCTGGCGGGGGGGTCTGGGAGCAGTTCTTC,CAIAGGGVWEQFF
few,TRBJ1-1,TRBV19,NA,TGTGCCACACAAGATAGACAGATGAACACTGAAGCTTTCTTT,CATQDRQMNTEAFF
many,TRBJ2-7,TRBV5-1,NA,TGCGCCAGCAGCCCTGGAGTTACATCCACCTACGAGCAGTACTTC,CASSPGVTSTYEQYF
many,TRBJ2-1,TRBV20-1,NA,TGCAGTGCGGGACTTGCTGCCTACAATGAGCAGTTCTTC,CSAGLAAYNEQFF
many,TRBJ1-1,TRBV7-3,NA,TGTGCCAGCAGCTTAATCCCGCAGGATGAAGCTTTCTTT,CASSLIPQDEAFF
many,TRBJ2-7,TRBV18,NA,TGTGCCAGCTCACCCCTGCGGGGATACGAGCAGTACTTC,CASSPLRGYEQYF
many,TRBJ1-6,TRBV7-2,NA,TGTGCCAGCAGGGGACCTGAGAATTCACCCCTCCACTTT,CASRGPENSPLHF
many,TRBJ2-7,TRBV10-3,TRBD2,TGTGCCATCAAGCTTAGCGGGGGCCATTACGAGCAGTACTTC,CAIKLSGGHYEQYF
many,TRBJ2-2,TRBV27,NA,TGTGCCAGCAGTTCCGGTGGGACACCGAACACCGGGGAGCTGTTTTTT,CASSSGGTPNTGELFF
many,TRBJ1-2,TRBV7-9,TRBD1,TGTGCCAGCAGCCCACCGCTCCCCCGGGACAGGGGATCTGGCTACACCTTC,CASSPPLPRDRGSGYTF
many,TRBJ1-4,TRBV12-3/TRBV12-4,TRBD1,TGTGCCAGCAGCCCCGGGACAGGGGTGTTTTTT,CASSPGTGVFF
many,TRBJ2-3,TRBV9,NA,TGTGCCAGCAGCGTAGCACCCCTCACAGATACGCAGTATTTT,CASSVAPLTDTQYF
few,TRBJ1-2,TRBV9,NA,TGTGCCAGCAGCGTAGCCGTTCCGGGGGGCGATAACTATGGCTACACCTTC,CASSVAVPGGDNYGYTF
many,TRBJ2-7,TRBV29-1,NA,TGCAGCGTTGAAGGGTCAGACAATTCCCGGGACTACGAGCAGTACTTC,CSVEGSDNSRDYEQYF
many,TRBJ2-6,TRBV3-1,NA,TGTGCCAGCAGCCAGGGGGCTCTGACGGCCAACGTCCTGACTTTC,CASSQGALTANVLTF
many,TRBJ2-1,TRBV10-1,TRBD2,TGCGCCAGCAGTGAGGAGGGGAGGGGGCAGTTCTTC,CASSEEGRGQFF
many,TRBJ2-1,TRBV10-3,NA,TGTGCCATCAGCCAAGTCCGGGGAACTTCCTCCAATGAGCAGTTCTTC,CAISQVRGTSSNEQFF
many,TRBJ2-3,TRBV6-5,NA,TGTGCCAGCAGTTACTCTCTAGCTAGCACAGATACGCAGTATTTT,CASSYSLASTDTQYF
few,TRBJ1-1,TRBV25-1,NA,TGTGCCAGCAGTGAATGGGGGGGCCCGAACACTGAAGCTTTCTTT,CASSEWGGPNTEAFF
many,TRBJ2-3,TRBV20-1,TRBD2,TGCAGTGCTAGAGCGGTGGAGCGGGGGGGCACAGATACGCAGTATTTT,CSARAVERGGTDTQYF
many,TRBJ2-2,TRBV19,NA,TGTGCCACCTCGGGGACCGCGAACACCGGGGAGCTGTTTTTT,CATSGTANTGELFF
many,TRBJ2-1,TRBV29-1,NA,TGCAGCGTTGAAGCAGGGTTGGAGAATGAGCAGTTCTTC,CSVEAGLENEQFF
many,TRBJ2-4,TRBV30,NA,TGTGCCTGGAGTGTTAAGCAACCGGAGCTTATAGCCAAAAACATTCAGTACTTC,CAWSVKQPELIAKNIQYF
many,TRBJ1-5,TRBV7-2,NA,TGTGCCAGCAGCTTAAGGGGCAATCAGCCCCAGCATTTT,CASSLRGNQPQHF
many,TRBJ1-2,TRBV7-2,TRBD1,TGTGCCAGCAGCCGACAGGGATCGAATAACTATGGCTACACCTTC,CASSRQGSNNYGYTF
many,TRBJ1-1,TRBV6-2/TRBV6-3,NA,TGTGCCAGCAGTTTTCATCGGGCGAACACTGAAGCTTTCTTT,CASSFHRANTEAFF
many,TRBJ1-3,TRBV12-3/TRBV12-4,NA,TGTGCCAGCAGTTCAACACAATCTGGAAACACCATATATTTT,CASSSTQSGNTIYF
many,TRBJ2-2,TRBV10-3,NA,TGTGCCGCCAGCGGAGGTGGGGACACCGGGGAGCTGTTTTTT,CAASGGGDTGELFF
few,TRBJ2-3,TRBV25-1,NA,TGTGCCAGCAGTGAATATCAAGGGGGCACAGATACGCAGTATTTT,CASSEYQGGTDTQYF
many,TRBJ2-1,TRBV6-2/TRBV6-3,NA,TGTGCCAGCAGTTACTGGGGTGAGCAGTTCTTC,CASSYWGEQFF